These 21 T cell receptor beta chains originate from one sample sequenced in a study of blood T cell repertoires in COVID-19. The table came from immunoSEQ multiplex PCR; TCRdb's copy has only in-frame clones and leaves some out. The sample has 250,000 or so clones, around 88% seen once. The sequenced sample was peripheral blood. All receptors derive from a man older than 75 with acute or convalescent COVID-19.

This chain joins TRBV29-1 and TRBJ2-3, with 8 nucleotides matching TRBD1. The CDR3 is 13 amino acids. The germline V gene encodes CDR1 SQVTM and CDR2 ANQGSEA. The V gene end was trimmed by 7 bases and the J gene end by 5 bases; junction bases not matched to a gene: 8. The CDR3 region has the DNA TGCAGCGCAGACAGGGGAGGCGGAGATACGCAGTATTTT. This gives the protein CSADRGGGDTQYF.

Details on this clone: This sample includes further DNA sequences coding for the same CDR3. The chain employs TRBV11-2 and TRBJ2-5; D is unresolved. Germline lookup yields CDR1 SGHAT and CDR2 FQNNGV. CDR3 length equals 12 residues. Trimming removed 1 base from V and 4 bases from J, with 4 bases in between. For the CDR3, the DNA is TGTGCCAGCAGCTTAGTGCGAGAGACCCAGTACTTC. It is translated as CASSLVRETQYF.

The CDR3 DNA sequence: TGTGCCAGCACAATTCGGGAGGCCTCCTACGAGCAGTACTTC. Translation gives CASTIREASYEQYF. This chain joins TRBV18 and TRBJ2-7, with 7 positions matching TRBD2. This CDR3 has 14 amino acids. V was pared by 8 bases and J by 0 bases, with 7 bases of the junction left unmatched. CDR1 and CDR2 from the germline V gene are KGHSH and LQKENI.

This clone has just one count. The rearrangement links TRBV5-4 to TRBJ2-3; 9 nucleotides match TRBD2. The germline V gene has CDR1 SGHNT and CDR2 YYREEE (reference sequence). There are 15 residues in the CDR3. Unmatched junction bases numbered 4, after V lost 4 bases and J lost 1 base. In nucleotides, the CDR3 is TGTGCCAGCAGCGCTCGGACTAGCGGCACAGATACGCAGTATTTT. Its translation: CASSARTSGTDTQYF.

V and J are TRBV10-3 and TRBJ2-1; 12 bases align to TRBD2. With 2 bases clipped from V and 6 bases from J, the junction kept 2 bases outside the gene matches. Germline V gene data show CDR1 as ENHRY and CDR2 as SYGVKD. The CDR3 length is 15 residues. The CDR3 DNA reads as TGTGCCATCAGTGAGAGGACTAGCGGGGTCAATGAGCAGTTCTTC. Residues: CAISERTSGVNEQFF.

This chain uses TRBV15 with TRBJ1-6; unclear D gene. This CDR3 is 14 amino acids long. V was pared by 1 base and J by 5 bases, with 6 bases between. Germline loops: CDR1 LNHNV, CDR2 YYDKDF (reference sequence). The CDR3 reads CATSRATDNSPLHF. In DNA, the CDR3 is TGTGCCACCAGCAGAGCTACAGATAATTCACCCCTCCACTTT. The entire variable domain, with the rest obtained from reference TRBV15 and TRBJ1-6, is as follows: DAMVIQNPRYQVTQFGKPVTLSCSQTLNHNVMYWYQQKSSQAPKLLFHYYDKDFNNEADTPDNFQSRRPNTSFCFLDIRSPGLGDTAMYLCATSRATDNSPLHFGNGTRLTVT.

On this clone itself: This sample also contains other DNA sequences that code for the same CDR3. The chain combines TRBV2 with TRBJ1-5; weak D call: TRBD1 (6 bases). The germline gives CDR1 SNHLY, CDR2 FYNNEI. Trimming removed 2 bases from V and 7 bases from J, with 15 bases in between. This CDR3 spans 15 amino acids. CDR3 in amino acids: CASSENPGVRQPQHF. The CDR3, as DNA: TGTGCCAGCAGTGAAAACCCAGGGGTCCGGCAGCCCCAGCATTTT.

This clone was detected once. This chain connects TRBV5-1 to TRBJ1-1, with unresolved D. Germline loops: CDR1 SGHRS, CDR2 YFSETQ. The CDR3 contains 14 residues. Trimming removed 6 bases at V and 0 bases at J, with 12 bases between. CDR3 amino acids: CASMKGAMNTEAFF. CDR3 nucleotide sequence: TGCGCCAGCATGAAGGGAGCCATGAACACTGAAGCTTTCTTT.

The chain combines TRBV27 with TRBJ1-2; D might be TRBD1 (5 bases). The CDR3 has 17 amino acids. The germline V and J ends were trimmed by 1 base and 7 bases, with 22 bases remaining between them. CDR1 and CDR2 from the germline V gene are MNHEY and SMNVEV (reference sequence). The CDR3 loop reads CASSLFGQGGHISGYTF. DNA for the CDR3: TGTGCCAGCAGTTTATTTGGTCAGGGAGGACATATAAGTGGCTACACCTTC.

The CDR3 DNA is TGCGCCAGCAGCCAACTCCCCGGTTTCATGAACACTGAAGCTTTCTTT. Translating gives CASSQLPGFMNTEAFF. V gene TRBV4-1 combines with J gene TRBJ1-1, with unresolved D. The length of the CDR3 is 16 residues. The V end lost 2 bases, the J end lost 0 bases, and 13 bases lay between the germline ends. CDR1 and CDR2 from the germline V gene are MGHRA and YSYEKL.

The CDR3 sequence is CASSTPPDILNTEAFF. The CDR3 nucleotides read TGTGCCAGCAGTACCCCACCCGACATTTTGAACACTGAAGCTTTCTTT. The chain has TRBV2 and TRBJ1-1; D is ambiguous. With 5 bases removed from V and 0 bases from J, the gap between germline ends came to 16 bases. CDR1 and CDR2 from the germline V gene are SNHLY and FYNNEI. The CDR3 runs 16 residues.

This clone was seen a single time. The chain uses TRBV15 and TRBJ2-2, with 9 bases fitting TRBD2. The CDR3 length is 20 residues. Per the germline V gene, CDR1 is LNHNV and CDR2 is YYDKDF (reference sequence). V trimming: 5 bases; J trimming: 3 bases; junction bases outside the gene matches: 19. The CDR3 loop is CATSRPVGLAPRGYTGELFF. In DNA, the CDR3 is TGTGCCACCAGCCGCCCCGTAGGACTAGCGCCAAGGGGGTACACCGGGGAGCTGTTTTTT.

The chain links TRBV24-1 to TRBJ1-5; D not resolved. The V gene lost 6 bases and the J gene lost 5 bases, with 13 bases spanning the gap. This CDR3 spans 14 amino acids. Germline V gene lookup returns CDR1 KGHDR and CDR2 SFDVKD. The CDR3 coding sequence is TGTGCCACCAGTAACGATAAAGGAGATCAGCCCCAGCATTTT. As protein: CATSNDKGDQPQHF.

The chain links TRBV7-2 to TRBJ2-2, with 8 bases lining up with TRBD1. The V gene's germline CDR1 is SGHTA and CDR2 FQGNSA. There are 15 residues in the CDR3. The junction had 7 bases not matched to a gene; V was cut back by 7 bases and J by 3 bases. The CDR3 loop is CASTLNRGDTGELFF. The DNA for the CDR3 is TGTGCCAGCACCCTAAACAGGGGGGACACCGGGGAGCTGTTTTTT. Full variable domain (missing parts from reference TRBV7-2 and TRBJ2-2): GAGVSQSPSNKVTEKGKDVELRCDPISGHTALYWYRQSLGQGLEFLIYFQGNSAPDKSGLPSDRFSAERTGGSVSTLTIQRTQQEDSAVYLCASTLNRGDTGELFFGEGSRLTVL.

The chain joins TRBV20-1 to TRBJ1-5; D is unclear. The V and J ends lost 3 bases and 0 bases respectively, with 9 bases between them. Germline lookup yields CDR1 DFQATT and CDR2 SNEGSKA (reference sequence). The length of the CDR3 is 14 residues. CDR3 DNA: TGCAGTGCTAGTCGGGGTAATAGCAATCAGCCCCAGCATTTT. Encoded protein: CSASRGNSNQPQHF.

The gene calls are TRBV7-3 and TRBJ2-7; TRBD1 might be the D (6 bases). This CDR3 region has 13 residues. The germline gives CDR1 SGHTA, CDR2 FQGTGA. The V end lost 2 bases, the J end lost 5 bases, and 10 bases lay between the germline ends. The CDR3 bases are TGTGCCAGCAGCTTAGAGACAGGTAACGAGCAGTACTTC. Residues: CASSLETGNEQYF.

V and J are TRBV4-1 and TRBJ1-1, with 9 bases that match TRBD1. The trim removed 0 bases at V and 5 bases at J, leaving 4 bases unmatched. The CDR3 spans 15 residues. Germline V gene sequence: CDR1 MGHRA, CDR2 YSYEKL. This CDR3 is CASSQDKQGATEAFF. Written as DNA, the CDR3 is TGCGCCAGCAGCCAAGATAAACAGGGGGCAACTGAAGCTTTCTTT.

This rearrangement joins TRBV11-1 to TRBJ2-5, with 9 positions matching TRBD1. The germline V gene encodes CDR1 SGHAT and CDR2 FQDESV (reference sequence). The length of the CDR3 is 15 residues. V shed 1 base, J shed 5 bases, and the junction held 5 bases outside the gene matches. The CDR3 DNA is TGTGCCAGCAGCTTAGACAGGGGGCTGGGGGAGACCCAGTACTTC. It codes for CASSLDRGLGETQYF.

The sample holds a few counts of this clone. The chain recombines TRBV24-1 with TRBJ2-2, with D possibly being TRBD1 (5 bases). The V end lost 3 bases, the J end lost 5 bases, and 9 bases lay between the germline ends. CDR1 and CDR2 (germline): KGHDR, SFDVKD. This CDR3 spans 14 amino acids. The CDR3 sequence: CATSDPGLTGELFF. The CDR3 nucleotides are TGTGCCACCAGTGATCCAGGGTTAACCGGGGAGCTGTTTTTT.

This sequence joins TRBV28 and TRBJ1-1; 11 positions agree with TRBD1. Per germline, CDR1 MDHEN and CDR2 SYDVKM. This CDR3 comprises 16 residues. V was pared by 5 bases and J by 3 bases, with 8 bases of the junction left unmatched. CDR3 region: CASSPPLGQGDTEAFF. The CDR3 DNA reads TGTGCCAGCAGTCCCCCACTGGGACAGGGGGACACTGAAGCTTTCTTT.

The chain carries TRBV5-1 and TRBJ1-5; D is unclear. The CDR3 consists of 16 residues. Germline V gene sequence: CDR1 SGHRS, CDR2 YFSETQ. V was pared by 7 bases and J by 6 bases, with 23 bases between. The CDR3 here is CASQLGPLTGSQPQHF. The CDR3 DNA sequence: TGCGCCAGCCAATTGGGTCCACTAACGGGGAGTCAGCCCCAGCATTTT.